Listed below are T cell receptor beta chains from one sample, sequenced in a study of T-cell reconstitution after alpha-beta-depleted transplantation in children. One entry per CDR3 protein, called by TCRdb with MiXCR from the PCR reads. The sample holds about 980,000 distinct CDR3 sequences, roughly 31% seen once. The specimen comprised PBMCs, mostly from graft donor cells, sampled 360 days after TCRalphabeta/CD19-depleted stem cell transplant. These receptors all come from a boy younger than two who had a stem cell transplant for SCID, so the T cells may come from the graft donor. CDR3s include the opening cysteine and the closing phenylalanine or tryptophan. The D gene is left open where the match is weak. Not all rows give a size; the values are once, few, many and, for expanded clones, a class.

V gene	clone size	D gene	J gene	CDR3 DNA	CDR3 protein
TRBV2	few	-	TRBJ2-1	TGTGCCAGCCGGGCCGCTAACTCCTACAATGAGCAGTTCTTC	CASRAANSYNEQFF
TRBV7-8	-	TRBD2	TRBJ2-2	TGTGCCAGCAGCTGGCTAGCGGGGGCGAACACCGGGGAGCTGTTTTTT	CASSWLAGANTGELFF
TRBV6-1	-	TRBD1	TRBJ1-1	TGTGCCACGGACAGGCTGAACACTGAAGCTTTCTTT	CATDRLNTEAFF
TRBV12-3/TRBV12-4	-	-	TRBJ2-1	TGTGCCAGCAGTTTTAGGGGGGCTAGGAATGAGCAGTTCTTC	CASSFRGARNEQFF
TRBV5-1	-	-	TRBJ1-1	TGCGCCAGCAGCTTGACGACCCACACTGAAGCTTTCTTT	CASSLTTHTEAFF
TRBV12-3/TRBV12-4	-	-	TRBJ2-7	TGTGCCAGCAGTGCGAAGGCACAGGGCCTCTCCTACGAGCAGTACTTC	CASSAKAQGLSYEQYF
TRBV30	-	-	TRBJ1-2	TGTGCCTGGAGTGTGTCGAACCTTGGCTACACCTTC	CAWSVSNLGYTF
TRBV10-3	-	TRBD2	TRBJ2-6	TGTGCCATCAGTGAGGCGGGGGCTGGGGCCAACGTCCTGACTTTC	CAISEAGAGANVLTF
TRBV28	few	TRBD2	TRBJ2-1	TGTGCCAGCAGTTCCGTAGCGGGGGGGCTTAGGAATGAGCAGTTCTTC	CASSSVAGGLRNEQFF
TRBV5-1	few	TRBD1	TRBJ1-1	TGCGCCAGCAGCTTTGGGACAGGGGGGAACACTGAAGCTTTCTTT	CASSFGTGGNTEAFF
TRBV29-1	-	-	TRBJ1-5	TGCAGTGCTACATCTAGCAATCAGCCCCAGCATTTT	CSATSSNQPQHF
TRBV21-1	-	-	TRBJ2-2	TGTGCCAGCACCACAGGGGGCGCGTCCGGGGAGCTGTTTTTT	CASTTGGASGELFF
TRBV5-1	-	TRBD2	TRBJ2-4	TGCGCCAGCAGCTCCGAAGGCCTAACTAGCGGGGAAAAGTACTTC	CASSSEGLTSGEKYF
TRBV6-6	few	-	TRBJ2-7	TGTGCCAGCAGTTCCCAATGGTTCGAGCAGTACTTC	CASSSQWFEQYF
TRBV12-3/TRBV12-4	few	TRBD1	TRBJ2-3	TGTGCCAGCAGTGGGGACAGAAGATACACAGATACGCAGTATTTT	CASSGDRRYTDTQYF
TRBV5-8	few	TRBD1	TRBJ1-1	TGTGCCAGCAGTCGCGACAGGGTAGCTGAAGCTTTCTTT	CASSRDRVAEAFF
TRBV7-9	few	TRBD1	TRBJ2-2	TGTGCCAGCAGCTCCCTCGGGACAGGGGGCAACGGGGAGCTGTTTTTT	CASSSLGTGGNGELFF
TRBV5-1	once	-	TRBJ1-3	TGCGCCAGCAGCTTGGAAGGGGGAAGAAACACCATATATTTT	CASSLEGGRNTIYF
TRBV20-1	-	-	TRBJ1-2	TGCAGTGCTAGAGGGGATCTCTCTAACTATGGCTACACCTTC	CSARGDLSNYGYTF
TRBV9	-	-	TRBJ1-4	TGTGCCAGCAGCGTCAGGGTCCGGGATGAAAAACTGTTTTTT	CASSVRVRDEKLFF
TRBV7-6	-	-	TRBJ2-1	TGTGCCAGCAGTTCCGGGACGCCGGGCAATGAGCAGTTCTTC	CASSSGTPGNEQFF
TRBV15	few	TRBD1	TRBJ1-1	TGTGCCACCAGCGGATTGACAGGGGTGGGCACTGAAGCTTTCTTT	CATSGLTGVGTEAFF
TRBV11-3	-	-	TRBJ2-3	TGTGCCAGCAGCTTTAGTGGGACACCGAGCACAGATACGCAGTATTTT	CASSFSGTPSTDTQYF
TRBV6-2/TRBV6-3	-	TRBD1	TRBJ2-7	TGTGCCAGCAGTTATGCCCGGACAGGTTCCTTCGAGCAGTACTTC	CASSYARTGSFEQYF
TRBV4-3	-	-	TRBJ2-5	TGCGCCAGCAGCCAAGTAGGCGGTCTAGGAGAGACCCAGTACTTC	CASSQVGGLGETQYF
TRBV10-2	few	-	TRBJ2-4	TGCGCCAGCAGTGAGTCCGGCCAGGGTCCTGTAGGGTACTTC	CASSESGQGPVGYF
TRBV7-2	-	-	TRBJ2-7	TGTGCCAGCAGCTCTACAGATTACGAGCAGTACTTC	CASSSTDYEQYF
TRBV5-1	few	-	TRBJ2-7	TGCGCCAGCAGCTTGACCAGGGATACCTACGAGCAGTACTTC	CASSLTRDTYEQYF
TRBV9	-	-	TRBJ2-7	TGTGCCAGCAGCAATTCCCGGGACGCCCACGAGCAGTACTTC	CASSNSRDAHEQYF
TRBV20-1	few	TRBD1	TRBJ1-5	TGCAGTGCTAAGACGACAGGGTCAAATCAGCCCCAGCATTTT	CSAKTTGSNQPQHF
TRBV6-2/TRBV6-3	many	-	TRBJ2-5	TGTGCCAGCAGTTACTCGACGGTGAGGAGACACCAATACTTC	CASSYSTVRRHQYF
TRBV12-3/TRBV12-4	-	-	TRBJ1-5	TGTGCCAGCAGTCCGGATCCAGGCGTCAATCAGCCCCAGCATTTT	CASSPDPGVNQPQHF
TRBV20-1	-	-	TRBJ1-2	TGCAGTGCTAACAACCCAAGCTATGGCTACACCTTC	CSANNPSYGYTF
TRBV5-1	-	TRBD2	TRBJ2-3	TGCGCCAGCAGCTTGACTCTAGCGGGGGTCCGCACAGATACGCAGTATTTT	CASSLTLAGVRTDTQYF
TRBV12-3/TRBV12-4	few	TRBD1	TRBJ1-2	TGTGCCAGCAGTTTACGAGGACAGGGGGATTATGGCTACACCTTC	CASSLRGQGDYGYTF
TRBV5-1	many	TRBD1	TRBJ2-1	TGCGCCAGCAGCATGAGGGTAGGGGGACAGGTTTACAATGAGCAGTTCTTC	CASSMRVGGQVYNEQFF
TRBV5-1	-	TRBD2	TRBJ2-7	TGCGCCAGCAGCGGCCCTAGCGGGGGCCAGGGCGAGCAGTACTTC	CASSGPSGGQGEQYF
TRBV12-3/TRBV12-4	-	-	TRBJ1-1	TGTGCCAGCCTAAACTGGACGGTGAACACTGAAGCTTTCTTT	CASLNWTVNTEAFF
TRBV5-1	few	-	TRBJ2-6	TGCGCCAGCAGCGAAGGGACCGGGGGTGGCAACGTCCTGACTTTC	CASSEGTGGGNVLTF
TRBV20-1	few	TRBD1	TRBJ1-6	TGCAGTGCTAGGAGACAGGGTGTACATTCACCCCTCCACTTT	CSARRQGVHSPLHF
TRBV12-3/TRBV12-4	few	TRBD1	TRBJ2-3	TGTGCCAGCAGTGGACAGGGCTGGTCAGATACGCAGTATTTT	CASSGQGWSDTQYF
TRBV20-1	-	-	TRBJ2-7	TGCAGTGCTAGGACAGACCTCTACGAGCAGTACTTC	CSARTDLYEQYF
TRBV11-1	-	TRBD2	TRBJ2-3	TGTGCCAGCAGCCCCCACTACGTAGCTACTAGCGGGGGCACAGATACGCAGTATTTT	CASSPHYVATSGGTDTQYF
TRBV12-3/TRBV12-4	-	TRBD2	TRBJ2-2	TGTGCCAGCAGCTCCCCTACTGAGCGGGGGGCATTGGGCGGGGAGCTGTTTTTT	CASSSPTERGALGGELFF
TRBV4-2	few	-	TRBJ2-6	TGTGCCAGCAGCCAAGATACAGGATTTGGGGCCAACGTCCTGACTTTC	CASSQDTGFGANVLTF
TRBV7-9	few	TRBD2	TRBJ2-1	TGTGCCAGCCGTGTCTTAGCGGGGGGGTCCTACAATGAGCAGTTCTTC	CASRVLAGGSYNEQFF
TRBV7-2	few	TRBD2	TRBJ2-7	TGTGCCAGCATCTCTAGCGGGGGGGCTCTGTCCTACGAGCAGTACTTC	CASISSGGALSYEQYF
TRBV9	-	TRBD1	TRBJ2-6	TGTGCCAGCAGCGTGACAGGGACAACGTCTGGGGCCAACGTCCTGACTTTC	CASSVTGTTSGANVLTF
TRBV12-3/TRBV12-4	few	-	TRBJ2-1	TGTGCCAGCAGTTTAGCGGCTAACAATGAGCAGTTCTTC	CASSLAANNEQFF
TRBV12-3/TRBV12-4	few	-	TRBJ1-1	TGTGCCAGCATACAAAATCCCTTCACTGAAGCTTTCTTT	CASIQNPFTEAFF
TRBV12-3/TRBV12-4	-	-	TRBJ1-1	TGTGCCAGCAGTTTCGCAGGTGCATTAGGGGGAGCTTTCTTT	CASSFAGALGGAFF